A selection of T cell receptor beta chains follows, all from one sample in a study of blood T cell repertoires in COVID-19. Sequencing was performed with immunoSEQ multiplex PCR; in TCRdb, only in-frame clones are kept and a portion is missing. The sample has around 170,000 clones; approximately 89% are singletons. The material sequenced was peripheral blood. The source of these receptors is a woman younger than 45 with acute or convalescent COVID-19. Each CDR3 is given with its conserved first and last residue. D genes are given only for firm matches. Not every row has a clone size; where given, it reads once, few, many or a size class.

j_call clone_size v_call d_call cdr3_aa cdr3_nt
TRBJ2-2 NA TRBV9 NA CASSVVSRAGELFF TGTGCCAGCAGCGTAGTTTCCAGGGCCGGGGAGCTGTTTTTT
TRBJ2-1 NA TRBV25-1 NA CASRGRRGQSSYNEQFF TGTGCCAGCAGGGGTAGGAGGGGCCAAAGCTCCTACAATGAGCAGTTCTTC
TRBJ1-6 NA TRBV12-3/TRBV12-4 NA CASSLIPNSPLHF TGTGCCAGCAGTTTAATCCCGAATTCACCCCTCCACTTT
TRBJ2-1 NA TRBV5-6 NA CASSFGTLYNEQFF TGTGCCAGCAGCTTCGGGACTCTTTACAATGAGCAGTTCTTC
TRBJ2-2 NA TRBV12-3/TRBV12-4 NA CCTGQGGSGELFF TGTTGTACGGGGCAGGGGGGATCCGGGGAGCTGTTTTTT
TRBJ2-1 NA TRBV6-5 NA CASRMADPGRNEQFF TGTGCCAGCAGGATGGCGGACCCAGGGCGCAATGAGCAGTTCTTC
TRBJ2-1 once TRBV5-1 TRBD1 CASSPRDSYNEQFF TGCGCCAGCAGCCCTAGGGACAGTTACAATGAGCAGTTCTTC
TRBJ2-2 NA TRBV24-1 NA CATSAYRDTGELFF TGTGCCACCAGTGCCTACAGGGACACCGGGGAGCTGTTTTTT
TRBJ2-2 NA TRBV5-1 TRBD1 CASSSGQVPGELFF TGCGCCAGCAGCTCGGGACAGGTACCCGGGGAGCTGTTTTTT
TRBJ1-2 NA TRBV30 NA CASDYKGGLDGYTF TGTGCCTCCGATTACAAAGGGGGATTGGATGGCTACACCTTC
TRBJ2-7 NA TRBV9 NA CASSVSAGVIYEQYF TGTGCCAGCAGCGTCTCGGCGGGTGTTATCTACGAGCAGTACTTC
TRBJ2-1 NA TRBV28 NA CASTSSGVEQFF TGTGCCAGCACTTCCTCAGGGGTTGAGCAGTTCTTC
TRBJ2-2 few TRBV5-1 NA CASSLGQNTGELFF TGCGCCAGCAGCTTGGGGCAAAACACCGGGGAGCTGTTTTTT
TRBJ2-5 NA TRBV28 TRBD1 CASSPQGAGSQETQYF TGTGCCAGCAGCCCTCAGGGGGCAGGTTCCCAAGAGACCCAGTACTTC
TRBJ1-2 NA TRBV10-3 TRBD1 CATVGTGDYGYTF TGTGCCACTGTCGGGACAGGGGACTATGGCTACACCTTC
TRBJ2-7 NA TRBV6-5 TRBD1 CASSHSSGTGAYEQYF TGTGCCAGCAGTCACTCTTCCGGGACAGGTGCCTACGAGCAGTACTTC
TRBJ2-3 NA TRBV29-1 TRBD1 CSVVRTGLTDTQYF TGCAGCGTTGTAAGGACAGGGCTCACAGATACGCAGTATTTT
TRBJ2-7 NA TRBV6-5 NA CASSDRTYEQYF TGTGCCAGCAGCGACAGAACCTACGAGCAGTACTTC
TRBJ1-1 NA TRBV11-1 NA CASSSFRVGATEAFF TGTGCCAGCAGCTCTTTTAGGGTAGGGGCCACTGAAGCTTTCTTT
TRBJ2-5 NA TRBV7-9 NA CASSFNRVRGETQYF TGTGCCAGCAGCTTTAACAGGGTTAGGGGGGAGACCCAGTACTTC
TRBJ2-1 NA TRBV5-1 TRBD1 CASSGTGIYNEQFF TGCGCCAGCAGCGGGACAGGAATCTACAATGAGCAGTTCTTC
TRBJ2-1 NA TRBV19 TRBD2 CASSTSGTSFHEQFF TGTGCCAGTAGTACCTCCGGGACTAGTTTTCATGAGCAGTTCTTC
TRBJ1-2 NA TRBV2 NA CASSGRNYGYTF TGTGCCAGCAGTGGGAGAAACTATGGCTACACCTTC
TRBJ2-7 NA TRBV7-9 TRBD1 CASSLLTGTSSYEQYF TGTGCCAGCAGCCTACTGACAGGGACCAGCTCCTACGAGCAGTACTTC
TRBJ2-2 NA TRBV7-2 NA CASSLARQGELFF TGTGCCAGCAGCTTAGCGCGCCAAGGGGAGCTGTTTTTT
TRBJ2-7 NA TRBV6-5 NA CASIAQNEQYF TGTGCCAGCATCGCCCAGAACGAGCAGTACTTC
TRBJ2-2 NA TRBV5-1 NA CASSLVWNTGELFF TGCGCCAGCAGCTTGGTCTGGAACACCGGGGAGCTGTTTTTT
TRBJ2-1 NA TRBV15 TRBD2 CATSRLRTSGSVDEQFF TGTGCCACCAGCAGGCTAAGAACTAGCGGGAGTGTTGATGAGCAGTTCTTC
TRBJ2-3 NA TRBV5-4 NA CASSYMYGVGTDTQYF TGTGCCAGCAGCTATATGTACGGGGTCGGTACAGATACGCAGTATTTT
TRBJ1-1 once TRBV2 NA CASLGYTEAFF TGTGCCAGCCTCGGGTACACTGAAGCTTTCTTT
TRBJ2-1 NA TRBV7-8 NA CASSLKGRSSYNEQFF TGTGCCAGCAGCTTAAAGGGGAGGAGCTCCTACAATGAGCAGTTCTTC
TRBJ2-2 NA TRBV15 NA CATSRRSNTGELFF TGTGCCACCAGCCGCCGGTCGAACACCGGGGAGCTGTTTTTT
TRBJ2-4 NA TRBV24-1 NA CATSDAGIIQYF TGTGCCACCAGTGATGCAGGAATCATTCAGTACTTC
TRBJ1-4 NA TRBV2 NA CASSELRQGLEKLFF TGTGCCAGCAGTGAATTAAGGCAGGGACTAGAAAAACTGTTTTTT
TRBJ2-1 NA TRBV7-6 TRBD2 CASSPNSGRYNEQFF TGTGCCAGCAGCCCCAATAGCGGGAGATACAATGAGCAGTTCTTC
TRBJ1-2 NA TRBV5-1 TRBD1 CASSPGQGSYGYTF TGCGCCAGCAGTCCGGGACAGGGTTCTTATGGCTACACCTTC
TRBJ1-6 NA TRBV6-5 NA CASSYRGVNSPLHF TGTGCCAGCAGTTACCGGGGTGTTAATTCACCCCTCCACTTT
TRBJ1-2 NA TRBV6-1 NA CASSETAGSGYGYTF TGTGCCAGCAGTGAAACTGCGGGCAGTGGCTATGGCTACACCTTC
TRBJ2-7 NA TRBV7-9 NA CASSFAYEQYF TGTGCCAGCAGCTTCGCCTACGAGCAGTACTTC
TRBJ2-7 NA TRBV9 TRBD1 CASSEGGQGAREQYF TGTGCCAGCAGCGAAGGCGGACAGGGGGCTCGGGAGCAGTACTTC
TRBJ2-7 NA TRBV7-8 NA CASSPRTGEQYF TGTGCCAGCAGCCCCCGGACTGGAGAGCAGTACTTC